This T cell receptor beta chain originates from a study of T-cell memory formation after mild COVID-19. Study-level information: For the most part, TCR clusters were specific to one donor.

Points on this clonotype: The antigen is undetermined.

Using constant-segment primers, 5'RACE produced TCR alpha and TCR beta cDNA libraries carrying sample barcodes and UMIs. MiXCR was run by TCRdb on the 5' RACE reads, yielding one entry per CDR3 protein. The top ten clones hold about 23% of a sample with 170,000 or so distinct CDR3 sequences, 20% to 25% of them seen once. Germline values: CDR1 SGDLS, CDR2 YYNGEE. V lost 0 bases and J lost 6, with 13 bases in between. CDR3 length: 14 amino acids. Study-wide results and caveats: Contracting CD4+ clones were located mainly in CM and EM, and CD8+ clones in EMRA. Some clones that responded were present in memory (sampled pre-infection), which suggests cross-reactive memory joined.

Sequencing was performed on PBMCs or a T cell subset sorted from them (not recorded which). This TCR derives from an adult woman who had mild COVID-19 (a few samples of this study predate the infection). Cell type and time point are not known. The rearrangement uses TRBV9 and TRBJ2-7; tentative D call: TRBD1 (5 bases). The CDR3: CASSVGHWGSEQYF. CDR3 bases: TGTGCCAGCAGCGTAGGACACTGGGGCAGCGAGCAGTACTTC.